This T cell receptor (beta chain) was captured by sequencing in a study of blood T cells in healthy people across ages. It was with a sample-barcoded 5' primer and a J-beta primer mix that a second PCR of roughly 6 to 12 cycles was run. Each CDR3 protein gets one entry after TCRdb re-called the 5' RACE reads with MiXCR. The profile shows about 840,000 distinct CDR3 sequences, 25% to 35% of them singletons. This clonotype has only a few counts. CDR3 length: 15 amino acids. Germline V lookup: CDR1 LGHNA, CDR2 YSLEER. V was pared by 1 base and J by 5 bases, with 11 bases between. These data were also reused for a study on T cells of mothers and their children.

The V and J genes are TRBV4-3 and TRBJ2-2; D may be TRBD1 (5 bases). The sequence was collected from a woman aged 40-49 years in good health. Input material: blood. CDR3 amino acids: CASSQGGSFTGELFF. The CDR3 DNA is TGCGCCAGCAGCCAAGGGGGCAGTTTTACCGGGGAGCTGTTTTTT.